What follows describes a single T cell receptor beta chain. Its antigen is undetermined. TCRdb re-called the 5' RACE reads, yielding one record per CDR3 amino acid sequence without DNA. The repertoire table contains under 130,000 distinct CDR3 sequences. The data derive from a study of monozygotic twins with inflammatory bowel disease. The CDR3 has 16 amino acids. The germline gives CDR1 SGHDT, CDR2 YYEEEE. Study-level findings and limits: Lower sharing of clonotypes with other individuals was seen in IBD patients than in healthy twins. This was most marked in patients showing signs of disease activity.

This clonotype was sampled from a human donor with ulcerative colitis or Crohn's disease, or a healthy co-twin of an affected twin (not recorded which). The sample was blood. The genes are TRBV5-6 and TRBJ1-1. The CDR3 is CASSLFTAGKNTEAFF.